The clone carrying this T cell receptor beta chain has at least ten counts. The target antigen is unknown. Reverse transcribing all isolated RNA meant expressed TCRB transcripts were sequenced. About 4 million reads per sample were averaged for naive, central memory and regulatory samples. Profiled with immunoSEQ multiplex PCR; TCRdb holds only in-frame clones, not every one. The sample consists of hundreds of thousands of clones, more than 12% of them appearing once. These data originate in a study of beta chain features in type 1 diabetes. About the study: Patients and healthy donors were similar in age, gender and cell yields.

Study-level results: Type 1 diabetes patients had moderately but significantly shorter TCRB CDR3s in all four CD4+ subsets. Researchers reported that naive, central memory and Treg TCRB repertoires appeared more similar in patients than in healthy donors.

V shed 5 bases and J shed 8 bases, with 13 bases lying between them. This CDR3 spans 13 amino acids. Per germline, CDR1 SEHNR and CDR2 FQNEAQ (reference sequence). This receptor was obtained from a man between 18 and 29 years old with type 1 diabetes. V and J are TRBV7-9 and TRBJ2-4; D unclear. Sample: naive CD4+ T cells from blood. The CDR3 reads CASSKWQADIQYF. In DNA form, the CDR3 reads TGTGCCAGCAGCAAATGGCAGGCGGACATTCAGTACTTC.